The clone carrying this TCR beta chain was seen ten or more times. The target antigen is unknown. Researchers built TCR beta libraries using quantitative 5'-RACE with molecular barcodes. TCRdb redid the calling of the 5' RACE reads with MiXCR, one entry per CDR3 protein. The sample holds 300,000 to 400,000 distinct CDR3 sequences, about 9.9% seen once. These data come from a study of CD8 T cells in ankylosing spondylitis. Study-level findings and limits: Earlier reports found some motif variants in synovial fluid and blood in reactive arthritis. There was reportedly significant enrichment of clones that were disease-linked in matched ankylosing spondylitis synovial fluid. Typical of ankylosing spondylitis blood, it appeared, was a TCR beta motif of eight highly homologous variants.

Germline V gene data show CDR1 as SGHVS and CDR2 as FQNEAQ. This CDR3 contains 14 residues. V was cut by 0 bases and J by 2 bases, with 8 bases left in between. The chain is built from TRBV7-8 and TRBJ2-7, with a possible D match to TRBD2 (5 bases). The sequencing input was blood, either unsorted or a sorted T cell fraction (not recorded which). This receptor was identified in a female donor with ankylosing spondylitis or in good health (not recorded which). The CDR3 loop reads CASSLAPGTYEQYF. Here the CDR3 DNA reads TGTGCCAGCAGCTTAGCTCCGGGGACCTACGAGCAGTACTTC.